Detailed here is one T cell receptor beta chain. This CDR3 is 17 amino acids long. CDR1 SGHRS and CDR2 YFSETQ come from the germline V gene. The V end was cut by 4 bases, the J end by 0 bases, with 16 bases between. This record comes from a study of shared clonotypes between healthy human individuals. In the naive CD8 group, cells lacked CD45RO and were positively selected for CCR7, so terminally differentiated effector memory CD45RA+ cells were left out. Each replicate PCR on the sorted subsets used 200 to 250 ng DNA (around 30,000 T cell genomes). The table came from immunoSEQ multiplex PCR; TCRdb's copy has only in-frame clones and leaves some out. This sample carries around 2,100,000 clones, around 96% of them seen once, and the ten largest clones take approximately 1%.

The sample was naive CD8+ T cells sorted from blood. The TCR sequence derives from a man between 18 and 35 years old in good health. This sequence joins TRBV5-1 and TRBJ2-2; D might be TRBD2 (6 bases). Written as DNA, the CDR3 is TGCGCCAGCAGCCCGACGGACGGCGGGGCGAACACCGGGGAGCTGTTTTTT. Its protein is CASSPTDGGANTGELFF. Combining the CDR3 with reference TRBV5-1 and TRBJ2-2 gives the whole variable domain KAGVTQTPRYLIKTRGQQVTLSCSPISGHRSVSWYQQTPGQGLQFLFEYFSETQRNKGNFPGRFSGRQFSNSRSEMNVSTLELGDSALYLCASSPTDGGANTGELFFGEGSRLTVL.